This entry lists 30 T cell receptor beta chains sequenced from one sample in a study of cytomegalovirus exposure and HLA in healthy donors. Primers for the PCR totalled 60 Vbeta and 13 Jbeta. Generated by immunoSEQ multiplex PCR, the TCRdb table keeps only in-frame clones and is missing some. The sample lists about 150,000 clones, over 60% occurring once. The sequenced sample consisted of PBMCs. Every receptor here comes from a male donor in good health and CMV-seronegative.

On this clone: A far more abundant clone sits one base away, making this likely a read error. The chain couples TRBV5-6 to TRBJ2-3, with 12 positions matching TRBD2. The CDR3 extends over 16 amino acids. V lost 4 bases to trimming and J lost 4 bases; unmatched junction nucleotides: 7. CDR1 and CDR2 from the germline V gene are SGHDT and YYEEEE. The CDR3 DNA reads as TGTGCCAGCAGCCAAGATCTAGCGGGAGGGCCAGATACGCAGTATTTT. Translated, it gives CASSQDLAGGPDTQYF.

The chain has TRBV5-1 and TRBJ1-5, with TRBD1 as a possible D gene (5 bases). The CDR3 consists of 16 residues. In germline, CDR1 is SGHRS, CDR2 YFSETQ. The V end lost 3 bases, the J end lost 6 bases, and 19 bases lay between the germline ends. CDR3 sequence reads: CASSWGRSGPGQPQHF. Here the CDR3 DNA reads TGCGCCAGCAGCTGGGGCCGGTCAGGCCCCGGTCAGCCCCAGCATTTT.

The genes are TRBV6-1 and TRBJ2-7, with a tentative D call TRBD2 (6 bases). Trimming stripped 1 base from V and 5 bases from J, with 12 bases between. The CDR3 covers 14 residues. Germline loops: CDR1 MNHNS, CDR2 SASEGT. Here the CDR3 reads CASSEVTSLDEQYF. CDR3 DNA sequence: TGTGCCAGCAGTGAAGTTACTAGCCTCGACGAGCAGTACTTC.

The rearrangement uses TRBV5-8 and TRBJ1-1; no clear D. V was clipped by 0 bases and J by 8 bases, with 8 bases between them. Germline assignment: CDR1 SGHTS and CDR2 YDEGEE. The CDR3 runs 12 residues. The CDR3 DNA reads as TGTGCCAGCAGCTTGGTTGGCAGGGAAGCTTTCTTT. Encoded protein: CASSLVGREAFF.

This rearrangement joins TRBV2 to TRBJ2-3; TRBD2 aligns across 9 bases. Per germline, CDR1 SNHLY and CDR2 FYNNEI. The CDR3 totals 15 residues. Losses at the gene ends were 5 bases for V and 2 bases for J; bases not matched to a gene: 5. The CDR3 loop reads CASSPLAGFTDTQYF. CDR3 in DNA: TGTGCCAGCAGTCCTCTAGCGGGGTTCACAGATACGCAGTATTTT. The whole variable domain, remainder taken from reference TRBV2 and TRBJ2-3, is EPEVTQTPSHQVTQMGQEVILRCVPISNHLYFYWYRQILGQKVEFLVSFYNNEISEKSEIFDDQFSVERPDGSNFTLKIRSTKLEDSAMYFCASSPLAGFTDTQYFGPGTRLTVL.

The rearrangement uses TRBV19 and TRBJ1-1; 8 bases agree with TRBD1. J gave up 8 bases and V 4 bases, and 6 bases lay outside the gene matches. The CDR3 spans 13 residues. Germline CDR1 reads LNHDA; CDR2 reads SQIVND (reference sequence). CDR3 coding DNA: TGTGCCAGTAGTACTCAGGGGGCCCCCGAAGCTTTCTTT. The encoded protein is CASSTQGAPEAFF.

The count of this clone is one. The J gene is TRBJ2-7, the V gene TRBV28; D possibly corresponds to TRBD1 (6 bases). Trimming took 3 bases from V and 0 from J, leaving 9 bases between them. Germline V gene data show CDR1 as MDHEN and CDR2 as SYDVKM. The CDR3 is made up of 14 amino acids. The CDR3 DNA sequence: TGTGCCAGCAGTTTTCAGGGGTCCTCCTACGAGCAGTACTTC. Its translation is CASSFQGSSYEQYF.

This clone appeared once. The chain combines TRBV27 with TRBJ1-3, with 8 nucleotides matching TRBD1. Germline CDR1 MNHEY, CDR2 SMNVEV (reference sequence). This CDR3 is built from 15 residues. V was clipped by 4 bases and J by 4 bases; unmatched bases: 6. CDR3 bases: TGTGCCAGCAGTTCCACAGGGGGAACGGGAAACACCATATATTTT. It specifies CASSSTGGTGNTIYF.

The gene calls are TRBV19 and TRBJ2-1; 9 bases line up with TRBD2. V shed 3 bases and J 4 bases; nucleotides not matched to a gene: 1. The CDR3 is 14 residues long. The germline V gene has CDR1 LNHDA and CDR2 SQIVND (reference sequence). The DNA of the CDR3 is TGTGCCAGTAGTATCCTAGCGGGGTACAATGAGCAGTTCTTC. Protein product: CASSILAGYNEQFF.

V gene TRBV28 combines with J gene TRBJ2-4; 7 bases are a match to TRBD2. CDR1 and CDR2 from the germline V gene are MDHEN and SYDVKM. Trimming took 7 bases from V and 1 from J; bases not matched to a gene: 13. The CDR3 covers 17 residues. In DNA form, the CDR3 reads TGTGCCAGCATAGGCGCCCTGGGAGGGCTTGCCAAAAACATTCAGTACTTC. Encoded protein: CASIGALGGLAKNIQYF.

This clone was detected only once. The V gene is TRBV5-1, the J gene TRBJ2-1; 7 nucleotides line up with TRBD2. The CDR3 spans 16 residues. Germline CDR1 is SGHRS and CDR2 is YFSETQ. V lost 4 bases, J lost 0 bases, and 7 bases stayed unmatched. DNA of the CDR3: TGCGCCAGCAGCCCCGGGTGGGAGGGCTCCTACAATGAGCAGTTCTTC. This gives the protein CASSPGWEGSYNEQFF.

In DNA form, the CDR3 reads TGTGCCAGCAGCTACGCATACAGGGGGCCGAACACTGAAGCTTTCTTT. It codes for CASSYAYRGPNTEAFF. This rearrangement joins TRBV7-6 to TRBJ1-1; TRBD1 aligns across 9 bases. The CDR3 covers 16 residues. V was pared by 4 bases and J by 1 base, with 7 bases of the junction left unmatched. Looked up from germline, CDR1 is SGHVS and CDR2 is FNYEAQ.

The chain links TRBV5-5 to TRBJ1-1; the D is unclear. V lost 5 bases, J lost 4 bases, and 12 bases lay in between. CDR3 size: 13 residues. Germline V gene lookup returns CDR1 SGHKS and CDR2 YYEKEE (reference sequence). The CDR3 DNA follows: TGTGCCAGCAGTATGAACGGGGTCACTGAAGCTTTCTTT. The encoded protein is CASSMNGVTEAFF.

CDR3 sequence: CASSLSGSLRLETQYF. The CDR3 region has the DNA TGTGCCAGCAGCTTAAGCGGGAGCCTTCGCTTGGAGACCCAGTACTTC. The V gene is TRBV7-3, the J gene TRBJ2-5; 7 bases fit TRBD2. Germline CDR1 is SGHTA and CDR2 is FQGTGA. The length of the CDR3 is 16 residues. With V trimmed by 1 base and J by 5 bases, 10 bases remained unmatched. The full variable domain, its missing parts supplied by reference TRBV7-3 and TRBJ2-5, is GAGVSQTPSNKVTEKGKYVELRCDPISGHTALYWYRQSLGQGPEFLIYFQGTGAADDSGLPNDRFFAVRPEGSVSTLKIQRTERGDSAVYLCASSLSGSLRLETQYFGPGTRLLVL.

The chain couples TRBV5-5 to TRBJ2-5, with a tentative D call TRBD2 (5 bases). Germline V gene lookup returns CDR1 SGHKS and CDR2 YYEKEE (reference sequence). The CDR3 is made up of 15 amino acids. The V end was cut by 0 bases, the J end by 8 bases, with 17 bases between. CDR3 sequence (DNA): TGTGCCAGCAGCTTGGCGGCACGAGGCGGGCGAACCCAGTACTTC. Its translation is CASSLAARGGRTQYF.

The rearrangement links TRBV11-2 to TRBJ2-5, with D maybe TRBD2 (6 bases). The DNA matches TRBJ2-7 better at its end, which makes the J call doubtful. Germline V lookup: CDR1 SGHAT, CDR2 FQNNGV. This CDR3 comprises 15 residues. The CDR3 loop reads CASSKGTGETYEQYF. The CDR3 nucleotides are TGTGCCAGCAGTAAGGGGACGGGAGAGACCTACGAGCAGTACTTC.

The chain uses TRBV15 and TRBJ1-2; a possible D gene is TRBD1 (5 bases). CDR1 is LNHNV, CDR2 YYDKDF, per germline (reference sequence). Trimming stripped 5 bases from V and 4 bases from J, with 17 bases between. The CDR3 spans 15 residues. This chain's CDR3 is CATSGERGGSYGYTF. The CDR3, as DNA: TGTGCCACCAGCGGCGAACGGGGGGGGAGCTATGGCTACACCTTC.

The CDR3 loop reads CASSTTSGSSYEQYF. In DNA form, the CDR3 reads TGTGCCAGTAGTACGACTAGCGGGAGCTCCTACGAGCAGTACTTC. The chain is built from TRBV19 and TRBJ2-7, with TRBD2 identical over 12 bases. This CDR3 comprises 15 residues. Germline CDR1 reads LNHDA; CDR2 reads SQIVND (reference sequence). The V segment lost 4 bases and the J segment 0 bases; nucleotides outside the gene matches: 1.

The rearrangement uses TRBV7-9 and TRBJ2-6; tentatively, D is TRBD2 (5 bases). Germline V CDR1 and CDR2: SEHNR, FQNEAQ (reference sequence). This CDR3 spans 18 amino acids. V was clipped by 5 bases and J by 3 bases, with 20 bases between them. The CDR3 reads CASSPNSRTPFGANVLTF. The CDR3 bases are TGTGCCAGCAGCCCCAATAGCAGGACTCCCTTTGGGGCCAACGTCCTGACTTTC.

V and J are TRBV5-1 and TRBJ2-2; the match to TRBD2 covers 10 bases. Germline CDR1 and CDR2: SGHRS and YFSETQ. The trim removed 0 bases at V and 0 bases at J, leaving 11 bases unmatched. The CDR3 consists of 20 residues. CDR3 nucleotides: TGCGCCAGCAGCTTGGTACTAGCGGGACTAACTTTTTCGAACACCGGGGAGCTGTTTTTT. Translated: CASSLVLAGLTFSNTGELFF.

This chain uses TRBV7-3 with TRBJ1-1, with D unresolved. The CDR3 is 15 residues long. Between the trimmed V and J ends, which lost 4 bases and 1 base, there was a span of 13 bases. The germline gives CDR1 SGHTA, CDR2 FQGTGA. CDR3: CASSSSPGPNTEAFF. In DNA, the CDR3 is TGTGCCAGCAGCTCATCTCCGGGTCCGAACACTGAAGCTTTCTTT.

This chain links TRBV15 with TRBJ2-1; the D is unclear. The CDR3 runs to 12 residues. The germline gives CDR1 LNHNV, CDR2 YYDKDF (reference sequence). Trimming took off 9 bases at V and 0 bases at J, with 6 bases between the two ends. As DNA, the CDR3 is TGTGCCACTGGCGGCTCCTACAATGAGCAGTTCTTC. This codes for CATGGSYNEQFF.

CDR3 loop: CASSERTSGRAVDTQYF. The CDR3 DNA sequence: TGCGCCAGCAGTGAAAGGACTAGCGGGAGGGCCGTAGATACGCAGTATTTT. The chain employs TRBV10-1 and TRBJ2-3; TRBD2 agrees at 15 bases. Germline-derived CDR1 and CDR2 are WNHNN and SYGVQD (reference sequence). The V gene end was trimmed by 3 bases and the J gene end by 5 bases; junction bases not matched to a gene: 6. The CDR3 covers 17 residues.

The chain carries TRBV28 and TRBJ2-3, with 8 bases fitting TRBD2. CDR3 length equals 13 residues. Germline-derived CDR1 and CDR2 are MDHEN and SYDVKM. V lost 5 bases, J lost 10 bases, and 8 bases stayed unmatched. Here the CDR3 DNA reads TGTGCCAGCAGTCCTCCGAGCGGGGGTTCGCAGTATTTT. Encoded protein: CASSPPSGGSQYF.

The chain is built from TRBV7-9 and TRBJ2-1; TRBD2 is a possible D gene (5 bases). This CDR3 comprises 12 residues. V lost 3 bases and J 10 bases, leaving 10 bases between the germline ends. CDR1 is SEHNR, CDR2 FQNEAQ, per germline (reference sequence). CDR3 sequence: CASSFDYYEQFF. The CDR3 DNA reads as TGTGCCAGCAGCTTCGACTACTACGAGCAGTTCTTC.

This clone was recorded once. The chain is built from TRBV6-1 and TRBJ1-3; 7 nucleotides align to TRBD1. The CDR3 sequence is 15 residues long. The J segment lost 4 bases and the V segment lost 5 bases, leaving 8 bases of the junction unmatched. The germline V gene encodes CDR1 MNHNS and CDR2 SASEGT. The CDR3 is CASSKSGQLGNTIYF. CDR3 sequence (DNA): TGTGCCAGCAGTAAATCGGGACAGTTAGGAAACACCATATATTTT.

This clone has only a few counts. Written as DNA, the CDR3 is TGTGCCAGCAGCCATGGACAGGGCGTCTCCGGGAAGTACTTC. Translating it yields CASSHGQGVSGKYF. This chain joins TRBV14 and TRBJ2-7; 8 bases are a match to TRBD1. CDR1 SGHDN and CDR2 FVKESK come from the germline V gene. Trimming took 3 bases from V and 11 from J; bases not matched to a gene: 12. This CDR3 has 14 residues.

The DNA of the CDR3 is TGTGCCAGCAGTGAAGGCCGGGACTACAATGAGCAGTTCTTC. It yields the protein CASSEGRDYNEQFF. J is TRBJ2-1 and V is TRBV6-1, with D possibly TRBD2 on 5 matching bases. The length of the CDR3 is 14 residues. Germline V gene lookup returns CDR1 MNHNS and CDR2 SASEGT. Between the trimmed V and J ends, which lost 1 base and 3 bases, there was a span of 7 bases.

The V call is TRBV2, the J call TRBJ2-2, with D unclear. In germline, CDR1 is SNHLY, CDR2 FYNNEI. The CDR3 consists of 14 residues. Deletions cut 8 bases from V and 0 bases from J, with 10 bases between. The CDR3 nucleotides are TGTGCCAGCCATTCACACCCGAACACCGGGGAGCTGTTTTTT. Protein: CASHSHPNTGELFF.

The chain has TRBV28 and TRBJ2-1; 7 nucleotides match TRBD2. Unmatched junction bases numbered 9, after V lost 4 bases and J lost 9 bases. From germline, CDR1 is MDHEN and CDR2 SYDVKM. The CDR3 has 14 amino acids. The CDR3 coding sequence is TGTGCCAGCAGTTGGATGGGAGGGACGGGTGAGCAGTTCTTC. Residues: CASSWMGGTGEQFF.